The T cell receptor beta chain under discussion was sequenced for a study of graft-versus-host responses after intestinal transplantation. Overall study context: Isolated intestinal, liver-intestinal, or multivisceral transplants were what recipients had. The recipients all started with anti-thymocyte globulin induction and then took tacrolimus and steroids for around three years. Whole-study findings and limits: Some patients had graft-donor T cell macrochimerism. In their allografts, the ratios of graft-versus-host to host-versus-graft T cell clones were high.

TCRdb's table, derived via immunoSEQ multiplex PCR, lists solely in-frame clones and lacks some. Seen here are 99,000 or so clones, about 84% observed once, and the top ten hold roughly 1.4%. CDR1 is SEHNR, CDR2 FQNEAQ, per germline (reference sequence). The CDR3 has 17 residues. J gave up 2 bases and V 4 bases, and 14 bases lay outside the gene matches. With respect to this clone: The antigen is not known.

The material was PBMCs, obtained 255 days after intestinal transplant. The V call is TRBV7-9, the J call TRBJ2-7, with 7 bases identical to TRBD1. The origin of this receptor is a human patient who received an intestinal transplant, so some T cells may come from the graft donor. CDR3 amino acids: CASSSQIPGTVPYEQYF. In DNA form, the CDR3 reads TGTGCCAGCAGCTCCCAAATTCCCGGGACAGTCCCCTACGAGCAGTACTTC.